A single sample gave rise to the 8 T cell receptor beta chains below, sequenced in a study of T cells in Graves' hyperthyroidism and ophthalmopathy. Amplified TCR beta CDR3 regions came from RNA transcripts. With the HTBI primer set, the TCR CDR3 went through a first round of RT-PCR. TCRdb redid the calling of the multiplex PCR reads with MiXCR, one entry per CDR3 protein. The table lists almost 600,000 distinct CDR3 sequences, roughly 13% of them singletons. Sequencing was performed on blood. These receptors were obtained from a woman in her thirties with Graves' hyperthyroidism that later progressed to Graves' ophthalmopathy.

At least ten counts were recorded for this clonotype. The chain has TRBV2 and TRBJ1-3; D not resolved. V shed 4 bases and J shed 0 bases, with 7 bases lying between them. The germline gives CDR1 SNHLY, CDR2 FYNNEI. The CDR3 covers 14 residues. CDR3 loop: CASSGWNSGNTIYF. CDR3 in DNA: TGTGCCAGCAGTGGATGGAACTCTGGAAACACCATATATTTT.

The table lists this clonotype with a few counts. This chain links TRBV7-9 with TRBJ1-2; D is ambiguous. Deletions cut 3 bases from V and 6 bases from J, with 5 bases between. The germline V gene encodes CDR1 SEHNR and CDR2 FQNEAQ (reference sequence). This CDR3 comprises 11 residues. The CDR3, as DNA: TGTGCCAGCAGCTTGCCGCATGGCTACACCTTC. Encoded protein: CASSLPHGYTF.

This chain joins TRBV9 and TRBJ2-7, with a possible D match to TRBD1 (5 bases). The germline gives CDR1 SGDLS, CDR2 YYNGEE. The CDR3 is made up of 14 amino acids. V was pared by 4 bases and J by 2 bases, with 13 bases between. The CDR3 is CASSLQGLPYEQYF. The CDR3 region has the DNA TGTGCCAGCAGCTTGCAGGGTCTGCCCTACGAGCAGTACTTC.

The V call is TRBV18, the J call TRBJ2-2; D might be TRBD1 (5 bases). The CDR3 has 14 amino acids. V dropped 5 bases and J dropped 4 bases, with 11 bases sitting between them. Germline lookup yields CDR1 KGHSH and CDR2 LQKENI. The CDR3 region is CASSGAITTGELFF. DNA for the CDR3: TGTGCCAGCTCAGGGGCGATTACCACCGGGGAGCTGTTTTTT.

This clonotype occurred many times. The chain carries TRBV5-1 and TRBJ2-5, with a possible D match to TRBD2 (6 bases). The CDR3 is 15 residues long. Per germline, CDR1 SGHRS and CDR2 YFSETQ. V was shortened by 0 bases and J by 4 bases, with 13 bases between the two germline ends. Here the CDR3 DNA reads TGCGCCAGCAGCTTGGTTGGACTATTTGGAGAGACCCAGTACTTC. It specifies CASSLVGLFGETQYF.

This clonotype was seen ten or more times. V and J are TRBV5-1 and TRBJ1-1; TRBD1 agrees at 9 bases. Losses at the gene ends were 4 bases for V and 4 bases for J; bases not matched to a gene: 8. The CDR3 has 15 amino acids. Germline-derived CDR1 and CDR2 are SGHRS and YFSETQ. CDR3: CASSVDRGVSTEAFF. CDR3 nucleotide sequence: TGCGCCAGCAGCGTGGACAGGGGAGTGAGCACTGAAGCTTTCTTT.

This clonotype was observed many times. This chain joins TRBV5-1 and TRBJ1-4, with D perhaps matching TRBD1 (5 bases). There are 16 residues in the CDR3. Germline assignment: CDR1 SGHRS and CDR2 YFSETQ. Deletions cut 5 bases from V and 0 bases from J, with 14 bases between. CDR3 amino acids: CASRGGRFATNEKLFF. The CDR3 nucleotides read TGCGCCAGCAGGGGGGGGAGATTTGCAACTAATGAAAAACTGTTTTTT.

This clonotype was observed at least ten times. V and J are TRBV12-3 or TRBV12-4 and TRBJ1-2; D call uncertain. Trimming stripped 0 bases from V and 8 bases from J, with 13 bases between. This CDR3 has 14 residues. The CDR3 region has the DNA TGTGCCAGCAGTTTAGCAGGGTCGGCTGTCGGCTACACCTTC. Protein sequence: CASSLAGSAVGYTF.